This T cell receptor beta chain was sequenced in a study of vaccination and CD4 T cells after COVID-19 (dated by TCRdb to between 2022 and 2023). Broadly, across the study: Convalescent patients had a positive SARS-CoV-2 result on nasal swab PCR, and of these patients, 8 or 9 had mild disease and one had severe disease. Post-COVID blood samples from convalescent patients were collected a median of around 100 days after diagnosis, with a range of about 35 to 180 days. The convalescent cohort comprised six males and four females, including two Hispanic individuals, seven Caucasians, two Asians and one multiracial person. Two doses of either the Pfizer-BioNTech BNT162b2 vaccine (n=8) or the Moderna mRNA-1273 vaccine (n=2) were administered to participants. The time from the second vaccine dose to post-vaccine blood sampling had a median of around 72 days and ranged from about 14 to 241 days. Overlapping spike peptide pools from SARS-CoV-2 and from the common cold coronaviruses HCoV-NL63, HCoV-OC43 and HCoV-229E were used as culture stimuli. In control cultures, a CEFX viral epitope pool was used as positive control, an HIV-1 Nef peptide pool was used as negative control, or no peptide was added. The spike-specific CD4+ TCR repertoire was compared before and after mRNA vaccination in around ten COVID-19 convalescent patients and a few infection-naive healthy vaccine recipients. Findings and caveats that apply to the study as a whole: In convalescent patients, a median about 86% of post-vaccine SARS-CoV-2-reactive clones were detected only after vaccination, and vaccine-specific priming was suggested by this finding. Of the vaccine-specific clones found in convalescent patients, nearly all (304 of 307) were mono-reactive for SARS-CoV-2 spike instead of being cross-reactive with common cold coronaviruses. Relatively few convalescent patients were included in the study, and early timepoints after natural infection were not analyzed. The median count of SARS-CoV-2-reactive clonotypes went up from around 20 after infection to a few dozen after vaccination, although the change was not significant.

The sample's treatment or condition label, in plain terms: approximately 9-day PBMC culture with coronavirus spike peptide pools or control peptides (ViraFEST assay). The study used the ViraFEST assay, which expanded antigen-specific T cells with peptide pools and then identified expanded clonotypes by TCR sequencing. Positive SARS-CoV-2 PCR tests in the convalescent patients dated from March to December 2020, before Alpha, Beta and Delta variants emerged in the United States. PBMCs were cultured at under 2.5 million per well in IMDM supplemented with roughly 5% human AB serum and 10 IU/ml IL-2, with roughly 10 ug/ml peptide pools added. Half of the culture medium was replaced with fresh IL-2-containing medium on days 3 and 7. After about 11 days of culture, CD4+ T cells were isolated by negative selection using the EasySep CD4+ T cell isolation kit. Ficoll-Paque Plus gradient centrifugation was used to isolate PBMCs from whole blood, and the isolated PBMCs were then either used fresh or cryopreserved at -140C. Each culture condition was generally run in triplicate wells.

Receptors were amplified or captured by PCR. TCR sequencing of DNA from cultured CD4+ T cells used the Oncomine TCR Beta short-read assay at the Johns Hopkins FTIC core. The QIAamp micro DNA kit was used to extract genomic DNA from the cultured CD4+ T cells. Oncomine TCR Beta libraries from cultured CD4+ T cells were pooled with unique dual indexes and sequenced on an Illumina iSeq 100. Turning to the authors' computational methods: Non-productive sequences were removed, and CDR3s not starting with C, not ending with F or W, or shorter than 7 amino acids were discarded. The MANAFEST web application was used to identify antigen-specific clonotypes by comparing peptide-stimulated wells against reference wells and other culture wells. For a clone to be called positive, the clone needed an FDR below 0.05, an odds ratio above 5, and a productive frequency above 0.1% in at least two of three replicate wells. Cross-reactive clonotypes were defined as significantly expanded in both SARS-CoV-2 spike wells and at least one common cold coronavirus spike condition. Similarity between CDR3 sequences was evaluated in R version 3.6.1 using Levenshtein distances (stringdist) and unrooted phylogenetic trees (ape). Using fastp at Q25 and MiXCR, TCRdb reprocessed the public reads and kept productive beta chains. Identical CDR3 proteins give one entry, which carries the most common genes and DNA. Here the V and J calls rest on TCRdb's processing, not on the authors' analysis. Here the sample has just under 20,000 distinct CDR3 sequences; under 65% occur a single time. The ten most abundant clones make up approximately 9.9% of the sample.

As for this clonotype: Its antigen remains unidentified. No base qualities exist here, and no much larger clone lies one base off it.

The germline V gene (reference sequence) sets CDR1 to DFQATT and CDR2 to SNEGSKA. The V end loses 6 bases and the J end loses 1 base, and a stretch of 18 bases separates them. From cysteine to phenylalanine, the CDR3 is 15 amino acids long. The entry retains the CDR3 DNA only, 45 bases that are in frame from base 1. This receptor chain uses TRBV20-1 and TRBJ2-5; TRBD1 might be the D gene, on 6 matching bases. This clonotype was obtained from a human donor who had recovered from COVID-19. The sequenced sample was CD4+ T cells from blood, cultured in vitro. In nucleotides, the sequence is TGCAGTGCCGCAGAACAGGGTAGGCGCCAAGAGACCCAGTACTTC. This is translated as CSAAEQGRRQETQYF.